These 10 T cell receptor beta chains were sequenced from one sample in a study of shared clonotypes between healthy human individuals (dated by TCRdb to the early 2020s). Libraries came from the immunoSEQ multiplex PCR assay. TCRdb re-hosts the immuneACCESS table, in-frame sequences only. Its copies lack some clones; in the studies checked, an unresolved V gene accounts for under half of them, and the cause for the rest is not known. For this sample the table gives 400,000 to 600,000 clones, of which about 96% were detected only once. Approximately 0.06% of the sample is taken by the ten largest. The sequencing sample was made of naive CD4+ T cells sorted from blood. Read against the paper, the sample's cell subset or site label means: CD45RA+ positively selected. Receptors originate from a woman in her twenties or thirties in good health.

This chain joins TRBV11-3 and TRBJ2-5; D not certain. From germline, CDR1 is SGHNT and CDR2 YENEEA. CDR3 length: 14 residues. Trimming took 5 bases from V and 1 from J, leaving 11 bases between them. DNA of the CDR3: TGTGCCAGCAGCCACCGCGGCCCCCAAGAGACCCAGTACTTC. Translating gives CASSHRGPQETQYF.

The chain recombines TRBV21-1 with TRBJ2-4; the tabulated D call, TRBD1, remains unverified against the DNA. TRBV21-1 is flagged as a pseudogene. The CDR3 sequence is 12 residues long. CDR3 region: CASSKGQNIQYF. The CDR3, as DNA: TGTGCCAGCAGCAAAGGGCAAAACATTCAGTACTTC.

This chain links TRBV5-1 with TRBJ2-5; the D gene is possibly TRBD2 (6 bases). The CDR3 totals 14 residues. The germline V gene encodes CDR1 SGHRS and CDR2 YFSETQ. V lost 5 bases and J 5 bases, leaving 16 bases between the germline ends. CDR3 bases: TGCGCCAGCAGGGTCGGGGGTGCTCAGGAGACCCAGTACTTC. Its protein product is CASRVGGAQETQYF.

CDR3 coding DNA: TGTGCCAGCAGCTTAGGTTGGCCGGGAGGTGATACGCAGTATTTT. Amino acids: CASSLGWPGGDTQYF. This chain links TRBV7-6 with TRBJ2-3; TRBD2 aligns across 7 bases. J was trimmed by 6 bases and V by 1 base; bases with no gene match: 7. Germline V gene lookup returns CDR1 SGHVS and CDR2 FNYEAQ. The CDR3 has 15 amino acids.

CDR3 sequence reads: CASSLISGGLEKLFF. The CDR3 DNA follows: TGTGCCAGCAGCTTGATTTCGGGGGGACTCGAAAAACTGTTTTTT. J is TRBJ1-4 and V is TRBV5-6; a possible D gene is TRBD1 (5 bases). V shed 1 base and J shed 8 bases, with 15 bases lying between them. The germline gives CDR1 SGHDT, CDR2 YYEEEE. CDR3 length: 15 amino acids.

J is TRBJ1-2 and V is TRBV29-1; D ambiguous. Trimming cost V 0 bases and J 8 bases, with 22 bases left between them. The CDR3 runs 16 residues. CDR1 and CDR2 (germline): SQVTM, ANQGSEA. CDR3 DNA sequence: TGCAGCGTTGAAGATCTTTTGCGACTTACCACCTGGGGCTACACCTTC. Amino acids: CSVEDLLRLTTWGYTF.

This clone was picked up one time. This chain links TRBV29-1 with TRBJ1-2; 10 bases agree with TRBD1. Germline CDR1 is SQVTM and CDR2 is ANQGSEA. J was trimmed by 4 bases and V by 3 bases; bases with no gene match: 5. The CDR3 loop spans 14 amino acids. CDR3 coding DNA: TGCAGCGTTGAGGGACAGGGGCGATTCTATGGCTACACCTTC. Translation gives CSVEGQGRFYGYTF.

This rearrangement joins TRBV5-1 to TRBJ1-3; D is possibly TRBD1 (5 bases). V shed 4 bases and J shed 0 bases, with 11 bases lying between them. The CDR3 is made up of 15 amino acids. Looked up from germline, CDR1 is SGHRS and CDR2 is YFSETQ. For the CDR3, the DNA is TGCGCCAGCAGCACGGGACTGCCCTCTGGAAACACCATATATTTT. As protein: CASSTGLPSGNTIYF. Combining the CDR3 with reference TRBV5-1 and TRBJ1-3 gives the whole variable domain KAGVTQTPRYLIKTRGQQVTLSCSPISGHRSVSWYQQTPGQGLQFLFEYFSETQRNKGNFPGRFSGRQFSNSRSEMNVSTLELGDSALYLCASSTGLPSGNTIYFGEGSWLTVV.

V and J are TRBV6-5 and TRBJ1-1; TRBD1 is a possible D gene (5 bases). Trimming left V 0 bases short and J 11 bases short, with 22 bases between. Germline V CDR1 and CDR2: MNHEY, SVGAGI. This CDR3 spans 16 amino acids. CDR3 coding DNA: TGTGCCAGCAGTTACTCGAACCCGGGGGAGTGGGTGGGTGCTTTCTTT. Encoded protein: CASSYSNPGEWVGAFF.

This clone was observed a single time. This chain connects TRBV19 to TRBJ1-4; unclear D gene. The CDR3 is 16 amino acids. Looked up from germline, CDR1 is LNHDA and CDR2 is SQIVND (reference sequence). Between the trimmed V and J ends, which lost 3 bases and 8 bases, there was a span of 19 bases. CDR3 region: CASSILAQRGGEKLFF. The CDR3 DNA follows: TGTGCCAGTAGTATCCTGGCTCAACGGGGAGGGGAAAAACTGTTTTTT.